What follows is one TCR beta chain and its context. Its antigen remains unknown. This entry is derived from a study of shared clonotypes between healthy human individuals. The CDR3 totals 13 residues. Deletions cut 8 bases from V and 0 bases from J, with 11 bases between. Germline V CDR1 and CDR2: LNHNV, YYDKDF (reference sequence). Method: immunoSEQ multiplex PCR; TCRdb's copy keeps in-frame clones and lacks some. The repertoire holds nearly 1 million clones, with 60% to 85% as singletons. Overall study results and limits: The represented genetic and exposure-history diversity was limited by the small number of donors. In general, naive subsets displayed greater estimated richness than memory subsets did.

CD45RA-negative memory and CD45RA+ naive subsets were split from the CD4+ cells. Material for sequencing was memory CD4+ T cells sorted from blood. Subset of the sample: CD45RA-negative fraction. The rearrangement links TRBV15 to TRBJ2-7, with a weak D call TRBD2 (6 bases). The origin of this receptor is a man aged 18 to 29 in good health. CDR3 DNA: TGTGCCACCGGAGGGGCGGCCTCCTACGAGCAGTACTTC. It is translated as CATGGAASYEQYF.